One and the same sample provided the 9 T cell receptor beta chains below, sequenced in a study of identical twins. TCRdb reprocessed the 5' RACE reads via MiXCR and lists one record per CDR3 protein. The profile covers approximately 630,000 distinct CDR3 sequences, with 7.1% appearing a single time and approximately 1.5% taken by the ten largest. This sample was shared with a second study, whose subject was yellow fever vaccine responses in identical twins.

The sample consisted of PBMCs. These receptors originate from a woman aged 18-29 years in good health.

This clonotype came up a few times. The chain uses TRBV7-3 and TRBJ1-1; D is perhaps TRBD1 (6 bases). Germline-derived CDR1 and CDR2 are SGHTA and FQGTGA. Deletions cut 4 bases from V and 4 bases from J, with 16 bases between. The CDR3 sequence is 15 residues long. For the CDR3, the DNA is TGTGCCAGCAGCTCGGGGACACTTGAGGGCACTGAAGCTTTCTTT. It encodes CASSSGTLEGTEAFF.

There are many counts of this clonotype. The chain recombines TRBV28 with TRBJ2-3; TRBD2 aligns across 9 bases. The germline V gene encodes CDR1 MDHEN and CDR2 SYDVKM. The CDR3 totals 16 residues. Trimming cost V 3 bases and J 2 bases; bases outside gene matches: 6. The CDR3 nucleotides are TGTGCCAGCAGTTTCAGCGCGGGGGGGCCCACAGATACGCAGTATTTT. This translates into CASSFSAGGPTDTQYF.

The chain uses TRBV6-1 and TRBJ2-3, with 10 bases matching TRBD2. This CDR3 region has 16 residues. From germline, CDR1 is MNHNS and CDR2 SASEGT. V shed 8 bases and J 4 bases; nucleotides not matched to a gene: 12. This CDR3 reads CASRSGGPRAADTQYF. CDR3 coding DNA: TGTGCCAGCCGTAGCGGGGGGCCCCGAGCCGCAGATACGCAGTATTTT.

The V gene is TRBV11-3, the J gene TRBJ2-4, with D unclear. Between the trimmed V and J ends, which lost 4 bases and 3 bases, there was a span of 16 bases. The CDR3 totals 16 residues. The V gene's germline CDR1 is SGHNT and CDR2 YENEEA. CDR3 loop: CASSSVTDVHKNIQYF. The DNA of the CDR3 is TGTGCCAGCAGCTCAGTTACCGACGTACACAAAAACATTCAGTACTTC.

This clonotype was recorded at least ten times. The chain combines TRBV7-2 with TRBJ2-1, with D uncertain. The CDR3 is 14 amino acids. Germline V gene data show CDR1 as SGHTA and CDR2 as FQGNSA. The V gene lost 4 bases and the J gene lost 7 bases, with 14 bases spanning the gap. CDR3 nucleotides: TGTGCCAGCAGCTCACCGACGGGTAGGAATGAGCAGTTCTTC. Translated: CASSSPTGRNEQFF.

This clonotype has just a few counts. J is TRBJ2-7 and V is TRBV12-3 or TRBV12-4; maybe TRBD1 (5 bases). This CDR3 contains 15 residues. Deletions cut 2 bases from V and 0 bases from J, with 11 bases between. The CDR3 region has the DNA TGTGCCAGCAGTTTAAGGGGCTTACCCTCCTACGAGCAGTACTTC. Its translation is CASSLRGLPSYEQYF.

This clonotype was counted ten times or more. The genes are TRBV29-1 and TRBJ2-1, with 8 bases identical to TRBD2. CDR1 SQVTM and CDR2 ANQGSEA come from the germline V gene. V shed 3 bases and J 0 bases; nucleotides not matched to a gene: 7. The CDR3 loop spans 16 amino acids. The CDR3 DNA sequence: TGCAGCGTTGAGGCGATAGCGGGGAGCTCCTACAATGAGCAGTTCTTC. Its protein product is CSVEAIAGSSYNEQFF.

This clonotype was detected only a few times. V usage is TRBV4-1 and J usage is TRBJ1-1; 8 positions match TRBD1. This CDR3 comprises 15 residues. V dropped 4 bases and J dropped 5; count of bases not matched to a gene: 9. CDR1 and CDR2 from the germline V gene are MGHRA and YSYEKL. The CDR3 reads CASSPEGRGRTEAFF. In nucleotides, the CDR3 is TGCGCCAGCAGCCCCGAAGGCAGGGGGCGAACTGAAGCTTTCTTT.

This clonotype has only a few counts. An end of the junction differs from the germline gene, which may be a read error. This chain joins TRBV12-3 or TRBV12-4 and TRBJ1-5; the D is unclear. This CDR3 contains 11 residues. CDR3 region: CASSPGPIQIF. In DNA form, the CDR3 reads TGTGCCAGCAGCCCCGGTCCGATTCAAATTTTT.